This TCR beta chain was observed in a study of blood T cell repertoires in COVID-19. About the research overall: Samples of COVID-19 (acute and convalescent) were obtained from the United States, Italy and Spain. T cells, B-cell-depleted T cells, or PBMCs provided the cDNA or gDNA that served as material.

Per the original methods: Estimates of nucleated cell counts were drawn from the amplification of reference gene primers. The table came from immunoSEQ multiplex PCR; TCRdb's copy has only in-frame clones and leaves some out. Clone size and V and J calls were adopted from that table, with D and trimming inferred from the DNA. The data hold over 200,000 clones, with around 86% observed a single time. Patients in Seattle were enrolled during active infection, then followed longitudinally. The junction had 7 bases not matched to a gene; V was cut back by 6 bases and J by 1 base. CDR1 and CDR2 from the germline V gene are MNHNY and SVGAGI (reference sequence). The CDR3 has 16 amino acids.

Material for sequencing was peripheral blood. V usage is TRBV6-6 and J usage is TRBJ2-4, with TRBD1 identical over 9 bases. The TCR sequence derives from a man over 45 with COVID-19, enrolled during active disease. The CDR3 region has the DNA TGTGCCAGCAGCTTACAGGGGGCAGGGGCCAAAAACATTCAGTACTTC. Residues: CASSLQGAGAKNIQYF.